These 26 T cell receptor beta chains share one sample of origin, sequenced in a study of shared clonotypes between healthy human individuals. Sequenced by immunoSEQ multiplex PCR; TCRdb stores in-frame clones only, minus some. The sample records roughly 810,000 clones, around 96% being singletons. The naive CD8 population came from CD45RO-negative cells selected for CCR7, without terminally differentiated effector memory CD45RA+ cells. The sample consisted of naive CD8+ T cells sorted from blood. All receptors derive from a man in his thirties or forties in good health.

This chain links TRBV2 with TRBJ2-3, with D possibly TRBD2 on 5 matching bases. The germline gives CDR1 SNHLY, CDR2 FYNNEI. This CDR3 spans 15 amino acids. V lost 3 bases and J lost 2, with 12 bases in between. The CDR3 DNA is TGTGCCAGCAGTGACGCTAGCTACCTCACAGATACGCAGTATTTT. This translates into CASSDASYLTDTQYF.

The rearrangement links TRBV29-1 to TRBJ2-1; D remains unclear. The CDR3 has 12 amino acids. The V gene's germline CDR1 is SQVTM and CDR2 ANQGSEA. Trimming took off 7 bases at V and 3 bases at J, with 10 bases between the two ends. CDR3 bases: TGCAGCGCTTGGGCTAACTACAATGAGCAGTTCTTC. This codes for CSAWANYNEQFF.

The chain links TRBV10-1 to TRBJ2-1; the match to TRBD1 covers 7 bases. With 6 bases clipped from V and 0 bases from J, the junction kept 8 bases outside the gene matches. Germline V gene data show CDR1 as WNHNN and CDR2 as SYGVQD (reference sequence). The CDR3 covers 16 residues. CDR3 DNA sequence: TGCGCCAGCAGCCTCATCCGGGACAGCTCCTACAATGAGCAGTTCTTC. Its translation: CASSLIRDSSYNEQFF.

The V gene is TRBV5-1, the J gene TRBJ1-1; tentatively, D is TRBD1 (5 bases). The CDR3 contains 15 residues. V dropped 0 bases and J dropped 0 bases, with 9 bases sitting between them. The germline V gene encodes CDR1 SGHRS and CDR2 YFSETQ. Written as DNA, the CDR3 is TGCGCCAGCAGCTTGGCGGGACGGATGAACACTGAAGCTTTCTTT. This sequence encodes CASSLAGRMNTEAFF.

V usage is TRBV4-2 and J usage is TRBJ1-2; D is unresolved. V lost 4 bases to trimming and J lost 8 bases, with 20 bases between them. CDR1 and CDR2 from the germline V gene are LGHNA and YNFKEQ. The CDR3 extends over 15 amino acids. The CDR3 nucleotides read TGTGCCAGCAGCCCCAATTGGGAGGTCTCGGGGGGCTACACCTTC. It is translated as CASSPNWEVSGGYTF.

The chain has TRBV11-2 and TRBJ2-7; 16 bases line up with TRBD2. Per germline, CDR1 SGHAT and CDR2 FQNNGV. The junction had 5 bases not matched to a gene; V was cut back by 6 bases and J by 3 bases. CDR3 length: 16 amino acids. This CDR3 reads CASRGLAGGPYYEQYF. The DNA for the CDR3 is TGTGCCAGCAGGGGACTAGCGGGAGGGCCCTACTACGAGCAGTACTTC.

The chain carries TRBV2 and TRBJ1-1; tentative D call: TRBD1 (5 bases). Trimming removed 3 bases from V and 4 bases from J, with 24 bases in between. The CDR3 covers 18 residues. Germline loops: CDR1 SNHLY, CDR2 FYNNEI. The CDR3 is CASSDPKSRGRRGTEAFF. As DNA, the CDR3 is TGTGCCAGCAGTGACCCAAAATCCCGGGGCCGTCGCGGCACTGAAGCTTTCTTT.

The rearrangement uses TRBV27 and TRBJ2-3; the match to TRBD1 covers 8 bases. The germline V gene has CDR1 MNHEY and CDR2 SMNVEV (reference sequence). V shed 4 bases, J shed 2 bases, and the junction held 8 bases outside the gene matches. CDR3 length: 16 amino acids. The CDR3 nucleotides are TGTGCCAGCAGTTCCCGGACAGGGCATTACACAGATACGCAGTATTTT. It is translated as CASSSRTGHYTDTQYF.

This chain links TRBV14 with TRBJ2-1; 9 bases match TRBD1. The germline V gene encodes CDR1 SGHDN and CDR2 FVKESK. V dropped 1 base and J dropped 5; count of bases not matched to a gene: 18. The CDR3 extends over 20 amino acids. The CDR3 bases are TGTGCCAGCAGCCAAGCCTTGAGTGGAGACGGGACAGGGCTCCACAATGAGCAGTTCTTC. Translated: CASSQALSGDGTGLHNEQFF.

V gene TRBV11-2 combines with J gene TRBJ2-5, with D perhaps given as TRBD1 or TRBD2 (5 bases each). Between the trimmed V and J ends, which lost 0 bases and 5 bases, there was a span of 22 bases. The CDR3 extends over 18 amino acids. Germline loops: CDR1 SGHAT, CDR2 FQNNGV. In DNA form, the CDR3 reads TGTGCCAGCAGCTTAGATACGGGGACGGGCACTTATCGCGAGACCCAGTACTTC. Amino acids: CASSLDTGTGTYRETQYF.

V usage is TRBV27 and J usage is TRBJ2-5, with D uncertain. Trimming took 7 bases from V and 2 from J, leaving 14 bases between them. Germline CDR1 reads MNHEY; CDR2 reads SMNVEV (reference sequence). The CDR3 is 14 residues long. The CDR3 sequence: CASTNVGGQETQYF. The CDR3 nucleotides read TGTGCCAGCACAAATGTAGGCGGACAAGAGACCCAGTACTTC.

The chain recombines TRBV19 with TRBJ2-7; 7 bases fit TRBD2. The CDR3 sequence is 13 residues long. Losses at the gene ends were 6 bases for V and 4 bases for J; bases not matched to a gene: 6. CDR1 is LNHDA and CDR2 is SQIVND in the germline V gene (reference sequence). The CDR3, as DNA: TGTGCCAGTAGCCGGACTAGTTTTTACGAGCAGTACTTC. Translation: CASSRTSFYEQYF.

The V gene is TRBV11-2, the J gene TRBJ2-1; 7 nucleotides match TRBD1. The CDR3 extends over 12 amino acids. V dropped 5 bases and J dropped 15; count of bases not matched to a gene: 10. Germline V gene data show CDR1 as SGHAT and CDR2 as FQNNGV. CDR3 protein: CASSPRTGLGFF. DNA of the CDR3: TGTGCCAGCAGCCCTCGGACAGGCTTAGGGTTCTTC.

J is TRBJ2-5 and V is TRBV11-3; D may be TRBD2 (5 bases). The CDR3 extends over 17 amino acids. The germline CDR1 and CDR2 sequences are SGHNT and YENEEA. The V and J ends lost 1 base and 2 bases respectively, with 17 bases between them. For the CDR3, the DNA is TGTGCCAGCAGCTTAGGTGAAGGAGGTATACTACAAGAGACCCAGTACTTC. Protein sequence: CASSLGEGGILQETQYF.

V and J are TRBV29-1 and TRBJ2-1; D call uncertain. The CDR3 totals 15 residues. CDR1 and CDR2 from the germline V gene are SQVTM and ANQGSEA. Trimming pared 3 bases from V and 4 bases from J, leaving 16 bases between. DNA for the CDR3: TGCAGCGTTGAGGGTGTGGCTTCTCTATACAATGAGCAGTTCTTC. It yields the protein CSVEGVASLYNEQFF.

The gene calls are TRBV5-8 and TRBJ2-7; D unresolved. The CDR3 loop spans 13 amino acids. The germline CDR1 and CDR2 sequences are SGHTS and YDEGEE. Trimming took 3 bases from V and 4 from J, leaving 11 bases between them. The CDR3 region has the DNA TGTGCCAGCAGCTACCAGGACGGGTACGAGCAGTACTTC. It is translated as CASSYQDGYEQYF.

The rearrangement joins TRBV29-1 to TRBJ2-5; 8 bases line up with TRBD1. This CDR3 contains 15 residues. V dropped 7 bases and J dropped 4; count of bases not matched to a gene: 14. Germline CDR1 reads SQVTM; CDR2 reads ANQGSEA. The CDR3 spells CSAHTIDRGGETQYF. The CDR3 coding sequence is TGCAGCGCACACACTATTGACAGGGGAGGAGAGACCCAGTACTTC.

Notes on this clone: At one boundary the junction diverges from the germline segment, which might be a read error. Written as DNA, the CDR3 is TGTGCCAGCAGTTACCCTCCGGTGCCGCCCTTC. Protein product: CASSYPPVPPF. The chain uses TRBV6-5 and TRBJ2-4; D not certain. The germline gives CDR1 MNHEY, CDR2 SVGAGI. The CDR3 is 11 amino acids.

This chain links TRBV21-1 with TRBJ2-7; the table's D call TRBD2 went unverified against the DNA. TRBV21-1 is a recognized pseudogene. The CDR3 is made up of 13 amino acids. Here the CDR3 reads CASKLTGDYEQYF. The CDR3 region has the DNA TGTGCCAGCAAACTCACCGGGGATTACGAGCAGTACTTC.

The CDR3 sequence: CASSISAQQGAGNTIYF. In DNA form, the CDR3 reads TGTGCCAGTAGTATTTCGGCCCAACAGGGGGCTGGAAACACCATATATTTT. The genes are TRBV19 and TRBJ1-3; TRBD1 matches at 8 bases. V was pared by 3 bases and J by 2 bases, with 9 bases of the junction left unmatched. CDR1 and CDR2 (germline): LNHDA, SQIVND (reference sequence). This CDR3 region has 17 residues.

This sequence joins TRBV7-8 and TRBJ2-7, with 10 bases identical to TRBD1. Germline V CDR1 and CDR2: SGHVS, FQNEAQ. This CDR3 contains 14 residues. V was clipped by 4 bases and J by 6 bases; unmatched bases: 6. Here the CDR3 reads CASSWDRGSVEQYF. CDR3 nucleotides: TGTGCCAGCAGCTGGGACAGGGGTTCGGTCGAGCAGTACTTC.

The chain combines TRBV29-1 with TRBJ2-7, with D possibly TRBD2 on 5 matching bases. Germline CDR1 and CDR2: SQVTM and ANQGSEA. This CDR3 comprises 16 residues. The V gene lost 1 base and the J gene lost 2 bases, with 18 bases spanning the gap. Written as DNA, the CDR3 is TGCAGCGTTGAAGGATCGGCCGGGATTACAACCTACGAGCAGTACTTC. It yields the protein CSVEGSAGITTYEQYF.

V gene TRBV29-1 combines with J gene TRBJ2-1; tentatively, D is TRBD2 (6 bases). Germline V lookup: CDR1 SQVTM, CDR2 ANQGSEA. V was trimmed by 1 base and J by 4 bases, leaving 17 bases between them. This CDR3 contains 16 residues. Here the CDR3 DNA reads TGCAGCGTTGAAGGTTATGGCGGGACGATATACAATGAGCAGTTCTTC. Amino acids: CSVEGYGGTIYNEQFF.

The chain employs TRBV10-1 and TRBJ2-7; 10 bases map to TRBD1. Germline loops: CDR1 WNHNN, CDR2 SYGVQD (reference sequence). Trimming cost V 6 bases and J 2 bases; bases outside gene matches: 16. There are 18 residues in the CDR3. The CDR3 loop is CASSAGGQGFSLAYEQYF. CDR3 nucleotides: TGCGCCAGCAGCGCCGGGGGACAGGGGTTTAGTCTCGCCTACGAGCAGTACTTC.

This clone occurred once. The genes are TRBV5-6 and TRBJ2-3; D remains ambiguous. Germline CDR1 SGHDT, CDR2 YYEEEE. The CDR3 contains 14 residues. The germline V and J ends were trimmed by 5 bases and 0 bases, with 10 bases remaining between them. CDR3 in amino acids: CASRGWGSTDTQYF. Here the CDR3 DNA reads TGTGCCAGCAGGGGCTGGGGTAGCACAGATACGCAGTATTTT.

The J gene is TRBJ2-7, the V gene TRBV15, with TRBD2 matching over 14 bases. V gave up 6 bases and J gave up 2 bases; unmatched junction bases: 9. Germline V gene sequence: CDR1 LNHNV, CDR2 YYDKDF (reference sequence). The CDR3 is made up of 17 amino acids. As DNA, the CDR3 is TGTGCCACCAGAGGCCCACCGGGACTAGCGGGAGCCTACGAGCAGTACTTC. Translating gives CATRGPPGLAGAYEQYF.